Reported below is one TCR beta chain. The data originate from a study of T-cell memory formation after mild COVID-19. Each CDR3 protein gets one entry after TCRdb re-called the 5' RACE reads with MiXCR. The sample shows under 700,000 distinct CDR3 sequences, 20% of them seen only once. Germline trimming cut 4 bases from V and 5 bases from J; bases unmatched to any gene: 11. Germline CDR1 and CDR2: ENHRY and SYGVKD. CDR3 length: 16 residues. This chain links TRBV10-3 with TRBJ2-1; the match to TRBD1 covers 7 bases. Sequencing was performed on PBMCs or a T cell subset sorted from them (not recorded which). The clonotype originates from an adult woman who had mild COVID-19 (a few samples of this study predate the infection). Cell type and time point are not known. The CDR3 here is CAISGGGPPSDNEQFF. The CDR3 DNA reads TGTGCCATCAGTGGAGGGGGCCCACCCTCGGACAATGAGCAGTTCTTC.